The entry that follows covers one TCR beta chain sequence. The data originate from a study of cytomegalovirus exposure and HLA in healthy donors. PCR was performed using 60 Vbeta and 13 Jbeta primers. Only in-frame clones appear in the TCRdb table, and some are missing; sequencing was by immunoSEQ multiplex PCR. This table holds 150,000 or so clones, 60% to 85% found once. The CDR3 extends over 14 amino acids. The germline CDR1 and CDR2 sequences are SGDLS and YYNGEE. V lost 2 bases, J lost 8 bases, and 16 bases lay in between. Sequenced: PBMCs. The rearrangement joins TRBV9 to TRBJ1-1, with D perhaps TRBD1 (6 bases). This clonotype was obtained from a man in his forties in good health and CMV-seropositive. CDR3 sequence (DNA): TGTGCCAGCAGCGTGGACCCGGACAGTATGGAAGCTTTCTTT. Its protein product is CASSVDPDSMEAFF.